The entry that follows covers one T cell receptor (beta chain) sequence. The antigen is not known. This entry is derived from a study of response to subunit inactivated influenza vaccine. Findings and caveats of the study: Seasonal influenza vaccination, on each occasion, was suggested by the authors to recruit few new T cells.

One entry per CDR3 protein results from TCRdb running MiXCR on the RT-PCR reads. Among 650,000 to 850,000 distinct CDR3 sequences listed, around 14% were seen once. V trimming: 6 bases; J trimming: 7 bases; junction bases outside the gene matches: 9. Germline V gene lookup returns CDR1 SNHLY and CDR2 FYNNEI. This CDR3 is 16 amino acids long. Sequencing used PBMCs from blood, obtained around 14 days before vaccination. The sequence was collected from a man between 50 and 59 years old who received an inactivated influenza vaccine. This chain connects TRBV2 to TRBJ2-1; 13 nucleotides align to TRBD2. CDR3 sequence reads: CASSPGTSGTENEQFF. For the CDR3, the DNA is TGTGCCAGCAGCCCCGGGACTAGCGGGACGGAAAATGAGCAGTTCTTC.